This entry lists 27 T cell receptor beta chains sequenced from one sample in a study of blood T cell repertoires in COVID-19. Using immunoSEQ multiplex PCR, the repertoire was profiled, and TCRdb retains in-frame clones only, with some absent. The sample yields 170,000 or so clones, approximately 87% seen once. The sample was peripheral blood. All receptors derive from a woman in her sixties or seventies with COVID-19, enrolled during active disease.

This clone was counted between two and nine times. J is TRBJ1-4 and V is TRBV19; D is possibly TRBD1 (5 bases). The germline gives CDR1 LNHDA, CDR2 SQIVND (reference sequence). V dropped 9 bases and J dropped 2 bases, with 7 bases sitting between them. The CDR3 consists of 12 residues. CDR3 in DNA: TGTGCCAGGGGGGGGACTAATGAAAAACTGTTTTTT. Its protein is CARGGTNEKLFF.

J is TRBJ2-5 and V is TRBV5-1; 8 bases fit TRBD2. This CDR3 region has 16 residues. Per germline, CDR1 SGHRS and CDR2 YFSETQ. Trimming took 0 bases from V and 1 from J; bases not matched to a gene: 5. The CDR3 reads CASSLVFGRAQETQYF. CDR3 nucleotide sequence: TGCGCCAGCAGCTTGGTATTCGGGAGGGCCCAAGAGACCCAGTACTTC.

The rearrangement links TRBV29-1 to TRBJ1-2; no definite D call. Trimming took off 6 bases at V and 2 bases at J, with 7 bases between the two ends. This CDR3 region has 11 residues. The germline V gene encodes CDR1 SQVTM and CDR2 ANQGSEA. Here the CDR3 DNA reads TGCAGCGTACGCCAGAACTATGGCTACACCTTC. This codes for CSVRQNYGYTF.

The gene calls are TRBV6-5 and TRBJ2-7; D possibly corresponds to TRBD2 (5 bases). The V and J ends lost 2 bases and 2 bases respectively, with 13 bases between them. Germline CDR1 reads MNHEY; CDR2 reads SVGAGI. The CDR3 covers 15 residues. CDR3 nucleotides: TGTGCCAGCAGTTACACGGGGATGGCTACCTACGAGCAGTACTTC. Its translation is CASSYTGMATYEQYF.

The sample holds one count of this clone. J is TRBJ1-4 and V is TRBV7-9; 7 bases agree with TRBD1. This CDR3 has 15 residues. Looked up from germline, CDR1 is SEHNR and CDR2 is FQNEAQ (reference sequence). The V gene end was trimmed by 3 bases and the J gene end by 0 bases; junction bases not matched to a gene: 1. CDR3 coding DNA: TGTGCCAGCAGCTTTGGGACAGCAACTAATGAAAAACTGTTTTTT. It yields the protein CASSFGTATNEKLFF.

In its sample, this clone was seen a few times. Other DNA sequences in the same sample also yield this CDR3. This chain uses TRBV5-1 with TRBJ2-7; D uncertain. With 0 bases removed from V and 4 bases from J, the gap between germline ends came to 8 bases. The germline CDR1 and CDR2 sequences are SGHRS and YFSETQ. This CDR3 contains 13 residues. The CDR3 reads CASSLGSVYEQYF. CDR3 bases: TGCGCCAGCAGCTTGGGCAGTGTATACGAGCAGTACTTC.

This rearrangement joins TRBV6-5 to TRBJ2-3; 7 positions match TRBD2. There are 15 residues in the CDR3. Germline V gene data show CDR1 as MNHEY and CDR2 as SVGAGI. V trimming: 3 bases; J trimming: 3 bases; junction bases outside the gene matches: 6. The CDR3: CASSYGGSTTDTQYF. The CDR3 bases are TGTGCCAGCAGTTATGGCGGGAGTACGACAGATACGCAGTATTTT.

The V and J genes are TRBV7-2 and TRBJ2-4; the D is unclear. Germline CDR1 is SGHTA and CDR2 is FQGNSA. V was shortened by 3 bases and J by 4 bases, with 4 bases between the two germline ends. The CDR3 contains 12 residues. The CDR3 coding sequence is TGTGCCAGCAGCTTCGGGAAAAACATTCAGTACTTC. Protein product: CASSFGKNIQYF. The full variable domain, its missing parts supplied by reference TRBV7-2 and TRBJ2-4, is GAGVSQSPSNKVTEKGKDVELRCDPISGHTALYWYRQSLGQGLEFLIYFQGNSAPDKSGLPSDRFSAERTGGSVSTLTIQRTQQEDSAVYLCASSFGKNIQYFGAGTRLSVL.

V usage is TRBV5-1 and J usage is TRBJ2-3; TRBD1 aligns across 8 bases. This CDR3 spans 16 amino acids. Germline values: CDR1 SGHRS, CDR2 YFSETQ. The V and J ends lost 2 bases and 0 bases, in that order; junction bases with no gene match: 5. Here the CDR3 reads CASSLFRGRSTDTQYF. DNA of the CDR3: TGCGCCAGCAGCTTATTCAGGGGGCGTAGCACAGATACGCAGTATTTT.

V and J are TRBV4-1 and TRBJ2-2; possibly TRBD2 for D (6 bases). V was cut by 1 base and J by 9 bases, with 15 bases left in between. Looked up from germline, CDR1 is MGHRA and CDR2 is YSYEKL. The CDR3 sequence is 15 residues long. For the CDR3, the DNA is TGCGCCAGCAGCCAAGGCGCTAGCGAAGCCCGGGAGCTGTTTTTT. Translation: CASSQGASEARELFF.

The chain couples TRBV6-2 or TRBV6-3 to TRBJ2-5; 13 positions match TRBD2. V gave up 7 bases and J gave up 1 base; unmatched junction bases: 9. The germline V gene encodes CDR1 MNHEY and CDR2 SVGEGT. The CDR3 extends over 17 amino acids. This CDR3 is CASTPRGLAGFQETQYF. In DNA, the CDR3 is TGTGCCAGCACCCCGCGGGGACTAGCGGGATTCCAAGAGACCCAGTACTTC.

This clone was counted only a few times. The chain employs TRBV7-2 and TRBJ1-6; the D gene is possibly TRBD1 (5 bases). This CDR3 has 15 residues. Looked up from germline, CDR1 is SGHTA and CDR2 is FQGNSA. V lost 2 bases to trimming and J lost 7 bases, with 12 bases between them. CDR3 amino acids: CASSLTLTANSPLHF. CDR3 in DNA: TGTGCCAGCAGCTTAACGCTGACAGCCAATTCACCCCTCCACTTT.

This chain joins TRBV4-1 and TRBJ1-6; 7 bases fit TRBD1. This CDR3 contains 14 residues. Per germline, CDR1 MGHRA and CDR2 YSYEKL. V lost 4 bases and J lost 8; bases outside the gene matches: 5. The CDR3 DNA reads TGCGCCAGCAGCCTCGACAGGGTAGATTCACCCCTCCACTTT. Its protein product is CASSLDRVDSPLHF.

V gene TRBV6-5 combines with J gene TRBJ2-5, with a possible D match to TRBD1 (6 bases). Deletions cut 5 bases from V and 5 bases from J, with 12 bases between. CDR3 length: 13 amino acids. Per germline, CDR1 MNHEY and CDR2 SVGAGI. CDR3 nucleotides: TGTGCCAGCAGTAGGGGGAGTGTGGAGACCCAGTACTTC. This codes for CASSRGSVETQYF.

The chain carries TRBV5-1 and TRBJ1-2; no clear D. The CDR3 loop spans 15 amino acids. Trimming took off 0 bases at V and 4 bases at J, with 13 bases between the two ends. Germline CDR1 SGHRS, CDR2 YFSETQ. The CDR3 loop is CASSLEATKIYGYTF. CDR3 sequence (DNA): TGCGCCAGCAGCTTGGAGGCAACTAAAATCTATGGCTACACCTTC.

This clone was observed once. The chain employs TRBV29-1 and TRBJ2-7; 9 bases line up with TRBD2. Per germline, CDR1 SQVTM and CDR2 ANQGSEA. V was clipped by 6 bases and J by 0 bases; unmatched bases: 3. This CDR3 is 13 amino acids long. CDR3 residues: CSVTSGYSYEQYF. Written as DNA, the CDR3 is TGCAGCGTGACTAGCGGCTACTCCTACGAGCAGTACTTC.

This rearrangement joins TRBV7-2 to TRBJ1-3; D is possibly TRBD1 (6 bases). Trimming took 3 bases from V and 0 from J, leaving 6 bases between them. This CDR3 comprises 14 residues. Germline V gene sequence: CDR1 SGHTA, CDR2 FQGNSA. The DNA of the CDR3 is TGTGCCAGCAGCTTGGACAGCTCTGGAAACACCATATATTTT. Its translation is CASSLDSSGNTIYF.

The rearrangement joins TRBV27 to TRBJ2-1; TRBD2 matches at 10 bases. From germline, CDR1 is MNHEY and CDR2 SMNVEV (reference sequence). After removal of 7 bases from V and 9 bases from J, the junction contained 9 bases not matched to a gene. There are 14 residues in the CDR3. The CDR3 DNA reads TGTGCCAGCACTAGCGGGAGTAAAGTCTCTGAGCAGTTCTTC. Encoded protein: CASTSGSKVSEQFF.

The chain combines TRBV23-1 with TRBJ2-5; TRBD2 might be the D (6 bases). TRBV23-1 qualifies as an ORF whose function is uncertain. V shed 4 bases and J shed 5 bases, with 20 bases lying between them. CDR3 size: 16 residues. In nucleotides, the CDR3 is TGCGCCAGCAGTCCCCTCGGGCGGGAATGGGATGAGACCCAGTACTTC. It translates to CASSPLGREWDETQYF.

The J gene is TRBJ1-3, the V gene TRBV4-1; D gene ambiguous. CDR1 is MGHRA, CDR2 YSYEKL, per germline. The V and J ends lost 0 bases and 2 bases respectively, with 23 bases between them. CDR3 length: 20 amino acids. The CDR3 nucleotides read TGCGCCAGCAGCCAAGACTATCCTACGGGGTCACAGATGGCTGGAAACACCATATATTTT. Residues: CASSQDYPTGSQMAGNTIYF.

The chain uses TRBV3-1 (or the pseudogene TRBV3-2) and TRBJ2-2, with 9 bases aligning to TRBD2. The V segment lost 5 bases and the J segment 4 bases; nucleotides outside the gene matches: 14. Germline assignment: CDR1 LGHDT and CDR2 YNNKEL (reference sequence). This CDR3 comprises 18 residues. The CDR3 nucleotides read TGTGCCAGCAGCTTCGGGGCGGGAGGGACGGTGGGCACCGGGGAGCTGTTTTTT. Translation: CASSFGAGGTVGTGELFF.

Only one count was recorded for this clone. V is TRBV18 and J is TRBJ2-5; 8 bases fit TRBD1. The ends lost 1 base at V and 3 bases at J; junction bases unmatched: 4. The CDR3 contains 15 residues. Germline values: CDR1 KGHSH, CDR2 LQKENI. For the CDR3, the DNA is TGTGCCAGCTCACCACTGGGACAGGCCGAAGAGACCCAGTACTTC. Encoded protein: CASSPLGQAEETQYF.

V is TRBV6-5 and J is TRBJ2-7; TRBD2 aligns across 14 bases. From germline, CDR1 is MNHEY and CDR2 SVGAGI. The CDR3 is made up of 15 amino acids. V lost 4 bases, J lost 7 bases, and 6 bases stayed unmatched. Written as DNA, the CDR3 is TGTGCCAGCAGTTCGGGACTAGCGGGAGCCTTTGAGCAGTACTTC. It yields the protein CASSSGLAGAFEQYF.

The J gene is TRBJ1-2, the V gene TRBV19; no definite D call. V was pared by 4 bases and J by 3 bases, with 9 bases between. Germline V CDR1 and CDR2: LNHDA, SQIVND (reference sequence). The CDR3 contains 13 residues. CDR3: CASSTGNDYGYTF. For the CDR3, the DNA is TGTGCCAGTAGTACCGGGAATGACTATGGCTACACCTTC.

The rearrangement uses TRBV9 and TRBJ2-7, with TRBD1 matching 9 bases. Germline lookup yields CDR1 SGDLS and CDR2 YYNGEE. The CDR3 has 15 residues. V shed 2 bases and J 6 bases; nucleotides not matched to a gene: 9. CDR3 DNA sequence: TGTGCCAGCAGCGTCCTATCGGGACAGGGTTCCGAGCAGTACTTC. As protein: CASSVLSGQGSEQYF.

The chain uses TRBV6-2 or TRBV6-3 and TRBJ1-5, with a tentative D call TRBD1 (6 bases). Between the trimmed V and J ends, which lost 6 bases and 7 bases, there was a span of 25 bases. This CDR3 contains 17 residues. Germline CDR1 is MNHEY and CDR2 is SVGEGT. Written as DNA, the CDR3 is TGTGCCAGCAGCCCACGGGGGGGCGCGAGTTTCGGGCAGCCCCAGCATTTT. Amino acids: CASSPRGGASFGQPQHF.

This sequence joins TRBV4-1 and TRBJ1-5; D perhaps matches TRBD1 (6 bases). V lost 1 base and J 7 bases, leaving 20 bases between the germline ends. This CDR3 comprises 17 residues. Germline CDR1 and CDR2: MGHRA and YSYEKL. The CDR3 loop reads CASSQGLRGQVGQPQHF. The CDR3 coding sequence is TGCGCCAGCAGCCAAGGACTGCGGGGGCAAGTTGGCCAGCCCCAGCATTTT.